This T cell receptor (beta chain) originates from a study of control samples from healthy donors and cancer patients. Some clones are missing from TCRdb's copy, which holds only in-frame ones; the method was immunoSEQ multiplex PCR. The data contain over 100,000 clones, more than 70% of them singletons. CDR3 length equals 13 residues. Trimming removed 1 base at V and 3 bases at J, with 7 bases between. Germline CDR1 and CDR2: SGHRS and YFSETQ. The specimen was blood. This sequence joins TRBV5-1 and TRBJ2-5; D perhaps matches TRBD1 (5 bases). The source of this sequence is a man aged 40-55 years in good health. CDR3 in DNA: TGCGCCAGCAGCTTGTCAGGGAAAGAGACCCAGTACTTC. This gives the protein CASSLSGKETQYF.